This T cell receptor beta chain was observed in a study of blood T cells in healthy people across ages. V shed 0 bases and J shed 0 bases, with 12 bases lying between them. The CDR3 extends over 16 amino acids. Germline CDR1 is MNHEY and CDR2 is SVGAGI. Primed by a sample-barcoded 5' primer and a J-beta primer mix, a second PCR proceeded for about 7 to 12 cycles. TCRdb re-derived calls from the 5' RACE reads in MiXCR, one entry per CDR3 protein. This sample has about 1,500,000 distinct CDR3 sequences, with about 43% found just once. Sequenced input: blood. The TCR sequence derives from a woman aged 18-29 years in good health. This rearrangement joins TRBV6-5 to TRBJ2-7, with TRBD2 as a possible D gene (6 bases). The DNA of the CDR3 is TGTGCCAGCAGTTACTCGATCGGGAGCGTCTCCTACGAGCAGTACTTC. It encodes CASSYSIGSVSYEQYF.